This TCR beta chain was captured by sequencing in a study of OX40 agonist ivuxolimab in advanced cancers. V lost 2 bases to trimming and J lost 5 bases, with 9 bases between them. CDR3 size: 12 residues. Germline V gives CDR1 SQVTM, CDR2 ANQGSEA. Using immunoSEQ multiplex PCR, the repertoire was profiled, and TCRdb retains in-frame clones only, with some absent. The table shows some 75,000 clones, with roughly 85% occurring only once. The J gene is TRBJ2-5, the V gene TRBV29-1; the D gene is possibly TRBD2 (6 bases). This receptor was taken from an adult with an advanced solid tumor such as melanoma, head and neck, liver or kidney cancer. The sequenced sample was CD4+ or CD8+ T cells sorted from blood, obtained in a trial of the OX40 agonist ivuxolimab. The CDR3 loop is CSVEPGGETQYF. The CDR3 DNA follows: TGCAGCGTTGAACCCGGAGGGGAGACCCAGTACTTC.